This is a list of T cell receptor beta chains from one sample in a study of cytotoxic CD8 clonotypes in ibrutinib-treated CLL. Sequenced by immunoSEQ multiplex PCR; TCRdb stores in-frame clones only, minus some. The sample comprises fewer than 150,000 clones, approximately 80% of which are singletons, and roughly 3.5% rests with the top ten. The specimen comprised PBMCs, sampled after 24 months of ibrutinib treatment. Every receptor here comes from a human donor with chronic lymphocytic leukemia. Each CDR3 is given with its conserved first and last residue. The D gene is left open where the match is weak. Clone size appears in some rows only: once, few, many, or a class for an expanded clone.

abundance	len	v_gene	d_gene	j_gene	CDR3nt	CDR3aa
.	17	TRBV11-2	.	TRBJ1-4	TGTGCCAGCAGCTTAGGTTACGGGACCGACCCTAATGAAAAACTGTTTTTT	CASSLGYGTDPNEKLFF
.	13	TRBV27	.	TRBJ2-2	TGTGCCAGCAGTTACAGGGTTACCGGGGAGCTGTTTTTT	CASSYRVTGELFF
few	13	TRBV6-5	TRBD1	TRBJ1-2	TGTGCCAGCAGAACAGGGGTGGATCTTGGCTACACCTTC	CASRTGVDLGYTF
.	13	TRBV4-1	TRBD1	TRBJ1-2	TGCGCCAGCAGCAGACAGGGGTGGTATGGCTACACCTTC	CASSRQGWYGYTF
.	14	TRBV5-3	TRBD2	TRBJ2-1	TGTGCCAGAAGCGTAGTGAGCGGGGGGAATGAGCAGTTCTTC	CARSVVSGGNEQFF
few	13	TRBV29-1	TRBD1	TRBJ2-3	TGCAGCGTTGGGACAGGGGGCACAGATACGCAGTATTTT	CSVGTGGTDTQYF
.	13	TRBV10-3	.	TRBJ2-7	TGTGCCATCACTAATGGACAGCCCTACGAGCAGTACTTC	CAITNGQPYEQYF
few	14	TRBV4-3	.	TRBJ1-6	TGCGCCAGCAGCCAAGACGCGGGGAATTCACCCCTCCACTTT	CASSQDAGNSPLHF
.	15	TRBV10-3	.	TRBJ1-3	TGTGCCATCAGTGATGGGGGAAGCTCTGGAAACACCATATATTTT	CAISDGGSSGNTIYF
.	13	TRBV5-1	.	TRBJ1-1	TGCGCCAGCAGCTCCGGGATGAACACTGAAGCTTTCTTT	CASSSGMNTEAFF
few	15	TRBV30	.	TRBJ1-4	TGTGCCTGGAGAGATAAGGGGATTCCAAATGAAAAACTGTTTTTT	CAWRDKGIPNEKLFF
.	14	TRBV4-2	.	TRBJ2-1	TGTGCCAGCAGCCAAGAAGGACGCCACAATGAGCAGTTCTTC	CASSQEGRHNEQFF
.	15	TRBV30	.	TRBJ2-5	TGTGCCTGGAGAAGCTTTGGGCAGACGGGGGAGACCCAGTACTTC	CAWRSFGQTGETQYF
.	14	TRBV11-2	TRBD1	TRBJ1-6	TGTGCCAGCAGCCCACGACAGGGAGGATCACCCCTCCACTTT	CASSPRQGGSPLHF
.	17	TRBV7-2	.	TRBJ2-2	TGTGCCAGCAGCCCAACCAAGGTGGGGTGGACCACCGGGGAGCTGTTTTTT	CASSPTKVGWTTGELFF
.	14	TRBV18	TRBD1	TRBJ1-1	TGTGCCAGCTCACCGGGACAGGGGAGCCCTGAAGCTTTCTTT	CASSPGQGSPEAFF
.	15	TRBV4-3	TRBD2	TRBJ2-1	TGCGCCAGCAGCCAAGATAGCGGGGGCTACAATGAGCAGTTCTTC	CASSQDSGGYNEQFF
once	14	TRBV11-3	.	TRBJ1-1	TGTGCCAGCAGCTTAGATGGGGCAGGGGCTGAAGCTTTCTTT	CASSLDGAGAEAFF
.	16	TRBV9	.	TRBJ1-2	TGTGCCAGCAGCCCCGGGCCTGATGGGGGGCTCTATGGCTACACCTTC	CASSPGPDGGLYGYTF
.	13	TRBV11-2	.	TRBJ2-1	TGTGCCAGCAGTTATTACCGACAGGGAGGGCAGTTCTTC	CASSYYRQGGQFF
.	14	TRBV19	.	TRBJ1-6	TGTGCCAGTAGTACTTTGGAGGGAAGGACACCCCTCCACTTT	CASSTLEGRTPLHF
.	13	TRBV5-8	TRBD1	TRBJ1-2	TGTGCCAGCAGCTTCGACAGGGTGTTAGGCTACACCTTC	CASSFDRVLGYTF
.	9	TRBV21-1	.	TRBJ2-7	TGTGCCAGCAGCACCCTGGCGTACTTC	CASSTLAYF
once	16	TRBV5-1	.	TRBJ1-1	TGCGCCAGCAGCGCCGCCCCCGGAGGGTTGAACACTGAAGCTTTCTTT	CASSAAPGGLNTEAFF
few	15	TRBV6-5	.	TRBJ2-7	TGTGCCAGCAGTAATGAGCAGACGGGGACCTACGAGCAGTACTTC	CASSNEQTGTYEQYF
.	13	TRBV4-3	.	TRBJ1-6	TGCGCCAGCAGCCAAGCGTCCTACTCACCCCTCCACTTT	CASSQASYSPLHF
.	15	TRBV6-1	TRBD1	TRBJ2-1	TGTGCCAGCAGTGAAGCCAGAGGACAGGGGACTGAGCAGTTCTTC	CASSEARGQGTEQFF
many	16	TRBV19	TRBD1	TRBJ1-6	TGTGCCAGTAGTATGACAGGGATTACCTATAATTCACCCCTCCACTTT	CASSMTGITYNSPLHF
.	14	TRBV5-1	.	TRBJ2-3	TGCGCCAGCAGCTTGGGATCCTTTCGAGATACGCAGTATTTT	CASSLGSFRDTQYF
.	14	TRBV4-3	TRBD1	TRBJ2-7	TGCGCCAGCAGCCCTGGCGGGACAGGAAACGAGCAGTACTTC	CASSPGGTGNEQYF
.	14	TRBV6-6	.	TRBJ1-3	TGTGCCAGCAACAAGGGCAGCTCTGGAAACACCATATATTTT	CASNKGSSGNTIYF
.	14	TRBV11-3	.	TRBJ2-1	TGTGCCAGCAGCTTGGGCGAGGAGCACAATGAGCAGTTCTTC	CASSLGEEHNEQFF
.	15	TRBV6-6	.	TRBJ1-4	TGTGCCAGCAGTTATACAGACAGCAAAAATGAAAAACTGTTTTTT	CASSYTDSKNEKLFF
.	15	TRBV6-1	TRBD1	TRBJ1-2	TGTGCCAGCAGTACCGGGACAGGGGCTAACTATGGCTACACCTTC	CASSTGTGANYGYTF
.	12	TRBV7-9	TRBD1	TRBJ1-2	TGTGCCAGCAGCGTACAGGGGTTAGGCTACACCTTC	CASSVQGLGYTF
.	11	TRBV30	.	TRBJ1-1	TGTGCCTGGAGTGTACACACTGAAGCTTTCTTT	CAWSVHTEAFF
.	17	TRBV4-3	.	TRBJ1-2	TGCGCCAGCAGCCAAGAACCCATAGGGCAAGACAACTATGGCTACACCTTC	CASSQEPIGQDNYGYTF
.	11	TRBV20-1	.	TRBJ2-4	TGCAGTGCTAGTTATACTGACATTCAGTACTTC	CSASYTDIQYF
.	13	TRBV30	TRBD2	TRBJ2-1	TGTGCCTGGAGAGCGGGGGGTTACAATGAGCAGTTCTTC	CAWRAGGYNEQFF
.	14	TRBV7-2	.	TRBJ1-2	TGTGCCAGCAGCTTAAGTGGAACTTTCTATGGCTACACCTTC	CASSLSGTFYGYTF
.	18	TRBV7-6	TRBD2	TRBJ2-5	TGTGCCAGCAGCTTAGCGGTCGGGCTAGCGGGGTCCCAAGAGACCCAGTACTTC	CASSLAVGLAGSQETQYF
.	15	TRBV19	TRBD1	TRBJ2-2	TGTGCCAGTAGTAAGGGACAGGGCAACACCGGGGAGCTGTTTTTT	CASSKGQGNTGELFF
.	16	TRBV7-2	.	TRBJ2-1	TGTGCCAGCAGCCCGGAACCATTTAGGGGATACAATGAGCAGTTCTTC	CASSPEPFRGYNEQFF
.	14	TRBV5-1	.	TRBJ1-1	TGCGCCAGCCGTAAGGAACAGCTGAACACTGAAGCTTTCTTT	CASRKEQLNTEAFF
.	17	TRBV4-3	.	TRBJ2-3	TGCGCCAGCAGCCAAGATGGGAGCACGGATGAGACAGATACGCAGTATTTT	CASSQDGSTDETDTQYF